A single sample gave rise to the 13 T cell receptor beta chains below, sequenced in a study of blood T cell repertoires in COVID-19. Profiling relied on immunoSEQ multiplex PCR, and the TCRdb table lists in-frame clones only, not all of them. This table has a few hundred thousand clones, around 83% appearing once. Sequencing used peripheral blood. Every receptor here comes from a man between 18 and 29 years old with active or convalescent COVID-19.

The chain joins TRBV19 to TRBJ2-1; D unresolved. The CDR3 is made up of 12 amino acids. Germline CDR1 reads LNHDA; CDR2 reads SQIVND (reference sequence). V lost 6 bases and J 1 base, leaving 4 bases between the germline ends. The CDR3 DNA is TGTGCCAGTAGCCGGTCCTACAATGAGCAGTTCTTC. Protein sequence: CASSRSYNEQFF.

This sequence joins TRBV19 and TRBJ2-7, with TRBD2 identical over 7 bases. This CDR3 spans 14 amino acids. After removal of 2 bases from V and 3 bases from J, the junction contained 4 bases not matched to a gene. In germline, CDR1 is LNHDA, CDR2 SQIVND (reference sequence). The CDR3, as DNA: TGTGCCAGTAGTATAAGCGGGACGTACTACGAGCAGTACTTC. It encodes CASSISGTYYEQYF.

The CDR3 loop reads CASRNQGIQPQHF. The CDR3 DNA follows: TGTGCCAGCAGAAATCAGGGGATCCAGCCCCAGCATTTT. The chain is built from TRBV28 and TRBJ1-5; the D gene is possibly TRBD1 (6 bases). The CDR3 contains 13 residues. From germline, CDR1 is MDHEN and CDR2 SYDVKM. The germline V and J ends were trimmed by 6 bases and 7 bases, with 13 bases remaining between them.

CDR3 protein: CASRPQEGHTEAFF. The CDR3 DNA reads as TGTGCCAGCAGGCCACAGGAGGGACACACTGAAGCTTTCTTT. V gene TRBV6-5 combines with J gene TRBJ1-1; TRBD1 is a possible D gene (5 bases). This CDR3 has 14 amino acids. Germline CDR1 reads MNHEY; CDR2 reads SVGAGI. Trimming shortened V by 6 bases and J by 3 bases, and 14 bases separated the two germline ends.

The J gene is TRBJ1-6, the V gene TRBV19, with D possibly being TRBD1 (6 bases). Germline V gives CDR1 LNHDA, CDR2 SQIVND (reference sequence). Trimming shortened V by 8 bases and J by 7 bases, and 18 bases separated the two germline ends. The CDR3 loop spans 15 amino acids. The chain's CDR3 is CASQTPRTENSPLHF. As DNA, the CDR3 is TGTGCCAGTCAAACACCTCGGACAGAAAATTCACCCCTCCACTTT.

This chain uses TRBV28 with TRBJ1-2; D gene uncertain. With 1 base removed from V and 0 bases from J, the gap between germline ends came to 21 bases. Per the germline V gene, CDR1 is MDHEN and CDR2 is SYDVKM. This CDR3 region has 19 residues. CDR3 protein: CASSLLRIVGLWANYGYTF. For the CDR3, the DNA is TGTGCCAGCAGTTTATTAAGGATCGTGGGCCTTTGGGCTAACTATGGCTACACCTTC.

The V call is TRBV5-4, the J call TRBJ2-7, with D perhaps TRBD2 (5 bases). V was shortened by 3 bases and J by 0 bases, with 10 bases between the two germline ends. Germline V gives CDR1 SGHNT, CDR2 YYREEE (reference sequence). This CDR3 is built from 14 residues. CDR3 sequence: CASSSRGSSYEQYF. The CDR3 DNA reads TGTGCCAGCAGCTCTCGGGGTAGCTCCTACGAGCAGTACTTC.

The chain is built from TRBV30 and TRBJ1-5; weak D call: TRBD1 (6 bases). Germline V lookup: CDR1 GTSNPN, CDR2 SVGIG (reference sequence). The V gene lost 0 bases and the J gene lost 6 bases, with 9 bases spanning the gap. The CDR3 sequence is 13 residues long. CDR3 sequence (DNA): TGTGCCTGGAGTGTACAGGGCTCTCAGCCCCAGCATTTT. Protein product: CAWSVQGSQPQHF.

The V call is TRBV12-5, the J call TRBJ2-3; 10 bases align to TRBD2. Germline-derived CDR1 and CDR2 are LGHNT and FRNRAP. CDR3 length: 15 residues. V lost 6 bases, J lost 4 bases, and 7 bases stayed unmatched. CDR3 in DNA: TGTGCTAGTGGCAATAGCGGGAGGCGCCCAGATACGCAGTATTTT. It specifies CASGNSGRRPDTQYF.

The V and J genes are TRBV29-1 and TRBJ2-7; unclear D gene. The ends were cut back, 1 base at V and 2 bases at J, with 9 bases in the middle. The CDR3 length is 13 residues. Germline V gene lookup returns CDR1 SQVTM and CDR2 ANQGSEA. CDR3 residues: CSVEGANAYEQYF. CDR3 sequence (DNA): TGCAGCGTTGAAGGGGCGAATGCCTACGAGCAGTACTTC.

This clone was observed a handful of times. The genes are TRBV6-5 and TRBJ2-5; TRBD1 agrees at 8 bases. CDR1 is MNHEY and CDR2 is SVGAGI in the germline V gene. The CDR3 runs to 16 residues. V was clipped by 0 bases and J by 3 bases; unmatched bases: 6. Written as DNA, the CDR3 is TGTGCCAGCAGTTACTCGACAGGGGCGGTAGAAGAGACCCAGTACTTC. Amino acids: CASSYSTGAVEETQYF.

V is TRBV5-4 and J is TRBJ2-3; TRBD2 is a possible D gene (6 bases). Trimming took off 3 bases at V and 0 bases at J, with 8 bases between the two ends. The CDR3 has 14 amino acids. CDR1 and CDR2 from the germline V gene are SGHNT and YYREEE (reference sequence). The CDR3 DNA reads as TGTGCCAGCAGCTCCGGGACTAGCACAGATACGCAGTATTTT. Protein product: CASSSGTSTDTQYF.

The chain employs TRBV5-1 and TRBJ2-7; 9 bases map to TRBD1. Germline values: CDR1 SGHRS, CDR2 YFSETQ. The CDR3 is 15 residues long. V lost 0 bases to trimming and J lost 7 bases; unmatched junction nucleotides: 8. CDR3 amino acids: CASSLAGQGTGEQYF. In DNA form, the CDR3 reads TGCGCCAGCAGCTTGGCTGGACAGGGGACGGGGGAGCAGTACTTC. Filled out from reference TRBV5-1 and TRBJ2-7, the complete variable domain reads KAGVTQTPRYLIKTRGQQVTLSCSPISGHRSVSWYQQTPGQGLQFLFEYFSETQRNKGNFPGRFSGRQFSNSRSEMNVSTLELGDSALYLCASSLAGQGTGEQYFGPGTRLTVT.